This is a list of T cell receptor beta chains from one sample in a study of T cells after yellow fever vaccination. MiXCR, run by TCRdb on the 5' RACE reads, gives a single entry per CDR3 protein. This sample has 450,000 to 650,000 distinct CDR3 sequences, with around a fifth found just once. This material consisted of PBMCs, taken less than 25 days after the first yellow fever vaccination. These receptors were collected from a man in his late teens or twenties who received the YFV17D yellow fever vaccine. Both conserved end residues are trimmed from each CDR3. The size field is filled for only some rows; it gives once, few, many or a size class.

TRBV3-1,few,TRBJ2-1,ASSLTGLAGSEQF
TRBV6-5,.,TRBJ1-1,ASSYGTGVGTEAF
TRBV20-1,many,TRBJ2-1,SARDGLANEQF
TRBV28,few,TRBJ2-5,ATRPASGGQETQY
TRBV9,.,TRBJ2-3,ASSVGQGLTDTQY
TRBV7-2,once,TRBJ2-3,ASSLRVVGDTQY
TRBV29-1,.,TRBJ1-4,SVGRRGGEEKLF
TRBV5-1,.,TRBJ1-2,ASSYPGAPSGYT
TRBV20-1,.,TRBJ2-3,TTTGAGTDTQY
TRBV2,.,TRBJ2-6,ASRNLGANVLT
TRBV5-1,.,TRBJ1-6,ASSFGGGGSPLH
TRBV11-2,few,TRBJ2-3,ASSLGAGGGTDTQY
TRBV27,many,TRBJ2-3,ASTLLGDSPDTQY
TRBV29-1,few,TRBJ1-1,SAEEGGAF
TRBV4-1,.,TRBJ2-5,ASSTKQGAWETQY
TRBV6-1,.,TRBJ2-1,ASSGRGLNEQF
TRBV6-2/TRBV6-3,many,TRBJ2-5,ASRQHNQETQY
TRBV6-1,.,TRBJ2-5,ASRDDVGGGETQY
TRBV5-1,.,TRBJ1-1,ASSLWPQGGRGTEAF
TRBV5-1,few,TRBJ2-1,ASSLARGGDYNEQF
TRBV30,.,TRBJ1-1,AWTTGGGTEAF
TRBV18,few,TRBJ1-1,ASSPSRDSHPEAF
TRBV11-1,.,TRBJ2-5,ASSPRTDRETQY
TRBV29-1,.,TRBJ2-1,SGEEATLRTNEQF
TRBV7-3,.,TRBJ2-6,ASSSGRHSGANVLT
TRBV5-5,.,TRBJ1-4,ASSTQGAYNEKLF
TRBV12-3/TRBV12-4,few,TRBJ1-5,ASSLEFQLLPQH
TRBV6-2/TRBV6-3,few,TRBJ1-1,ASSVSGTSGAF
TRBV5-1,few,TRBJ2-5,ASSLGDLMGQETQY
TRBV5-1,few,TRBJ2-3,ASSPSGGAVDTQY
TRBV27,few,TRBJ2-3,ASSPPPWRGLRDTQY
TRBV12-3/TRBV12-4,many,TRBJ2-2,ASSPRQGGDGELF
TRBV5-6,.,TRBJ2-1,ASSLQGGSTYNEQF